The rows below give T cell receptor beta chains drawn from one sample of a study of immune heterogeneity within non-small cell lung tumors. One entry per CDR3 protein, called by TCRdb with MiXCR from the multiplex PCR reads. The sample holds 20,000 to 25,000 distinct CDR3 sequences, less than 35% seen once. Sequenced: lung tumor tissue. These receptors all come from a man aged 35 to 55 with non-small cell lung cancer. CDR3s include the opening cysteine and the closing phenylalanine or tryptophan. Fields, in order: D gene, clone size, V gene, J gene, CDR3 protein, CDR3 DNA. D genes are given only for firm matches. Clone size is given for some rows only: seen once, a few or many times, or a class if the clone is expanded.

>TRBD2|few|TRBV24-1|TRBJ2-3
CATSDSFTSGGTDTQYF
TGTGCCACCAGTGATTCCTTTACTAGCGGCGGCACAGATACGCAGTATTTT
>TRBD1|NA|TRBV14|TRBJ1-4
CASSRRTGEKLFF
TGTGCCAGCAGCCGTCGGACAGGCGAAAAACTGTTTTTT
>NA|many|TRBV18|TRBJ2-7
CASSQEATSAYEQYF
TGTGCCAGCTCACAGGAGGCGACCAGTGCCTACGAGCAGTACTTC
>TRBD2|NA|TRBV5-4|TRBJ2-1
CASSLGGGGRAIWEQFF
TGTGCCAGCAGCTTGGGGGGCGGCGGGAGGGCCATCTGGGAGCAGTTCTTC
>NA|few|TRBV9|TRBJ2-5
CASSQQGETQYF
TGTGCCAGCAGCCAACAGGGCGAGACCCAGTACTTC
>NA|few|TRBV30|TRBJ2-5
CAWSVLETQYF
TGTGCCTGGAGTGTACTGGAGACCCAGTACTTC
>NA|many|TRBV6-2/TRBV6-3|TRBJ1-1
CASSLGGAQTEAFF
TGTGCCAGCAGCCTCGGGGGGGCCCAAACTGAAGCTTTCTTT
>TRBD2|many|TRBV7-2|TRBJ2-7
CASSLDGRASYEQYF
TGTGCCAGCAGCTTAGACGGGAGGGCCTCCTACGAGCAGTACTTC
>NA|many|TRBV6-1|TRBJ2-7
CASIDSLGEQYF
TGTGCCAGCATAGACTCCCTGGGGGAGCAGTACTTC
>TRBD1|few|TRBV9|TRBJ2-7
CASSVGTGGYAPYEQYF
TGTGCCAGCAGCGTAGGGACAGGGGGCTATGCACCCTACGAGCAGTACTTC
>TRBD2|NA|TRBV20-1|TRBJ2-7
CSARDQRTSGSHEQYF
TGCAGTGCTAGAGATCAAAGGACTAGCGGGAGCCACGAGCAGTACTTC
>NA|many|TRBV7-9|TRBJ2-1
CASSIHPGIRDFTDNEQFF
TGTGCCAGCAGCATACACCCCGGCATCAGGGACTTTACTGACAATGAGCAGTTCTTC
>TRBD1|many|TRBV5-1|TRBJ2-7
CASSPTGGVYEQYF
TGCGCCAGCAGTCCGACAGGGGGCGTATACGAGCAGTACTTC
>NA|many|TRBV19|TRBJ1-1
CASKKQAGETEAFF
TGTGCCAGCAAGAAGCAGGCAGGGGAGACTGAAGCTTTCTTT
>NA|few|TRBV7-3|TRBJ2-7
CASSLGAGATYEQYF
TGTGCCAGCAGCTTAGGGGCAGGGGCCACCTACGAGCAGTACTTC
>NA|NA|TRBV5-6|TRBJ2-1
CASLKVADHEQFF
TGTGCCAGCCTCAAGGTGGCGGATCATGAGCAGTTCTTC
>NA|NA|TRBV28|TRBJ1-2
CASSSGTGTRGNYGYTF
TGTGCCAGCAGTTCGGGGACCGGGACCCGAGGGAACTATGGCTACACCTTC
>NA|NA|TRBV28|TRBJ1-4
CASSLCSRSNEKLFF
TGTGCCAGCAGTTTATGTTCCAGGTCTAATGAAAAACTGTTTTTT
>TRBD1|NA|TRBV5-1|TRBJ2-7
CASSLYRGIDEQYF
TGCGCCAGCAGCTTGTACAGGGGTATCGACGAGCAGTACTTC
>TRBD1|many|TRBV30|TRBJ2-7
CAWTEGQGASYEQYF
TGTGCCTGGACAGAGGGACAGGGGGCAAGTTACGAGCAGTACTTC
>NA|NA|TRBV10-3|TRBJ1-2
CAISASGAGNYGYTF
TGTGCCATCAGCGCCTCAGGGGCTGGGAACTATGGCTACACCTTC
>TRBD1|few|TRBV3-1|TRBJ2-7
CASSSDRGANYEQYF
TGTGCCAGCAGCTCGGACAGGGGGGCAAATTACGAGCAGTACTTC
>NA|many|TRBV10-3|TRBJ1-2
CAISESGANYGYTF
TGTGCCATCAGTGAGTCTGGAGCTAACTATGGCTACACCTTC
>NA|many|TRBV20-1|TRBJ2-1
CSAREGSSYNEQFF
TGCAGTGCTAGAGAAGGGAGCTCCTACAATGAGCAGTTCTTC
>NA|NA|TRBV7-9|TRBJ2-7
CASSPRPNPYEQYF
TGTGCCAGCAGCCCAAGGCCCAACCCGTACGAGCAGTACTTC
>NA|few|TRBV3-1|TRBJ1-5
CASSQGTAGQPQHF
TGTGCCAGCAGCCAAGGGACCGCGGGTCAGCCCCAGCATTTT
>TRBD1|NA|TRBV18|TRBJ1-5
CASSLTEGRGHQPPHF
TGTGCCAGCTCGCTAACTGAGGGCAGGGGGCATCAGCCCCCGCATTTC
>NA|many|TRBV20-1|TRBJ2-1
CSARQRSGGEQFF
TGCAGTGCTAGACAGAGGTCCGGGGGTGAGCAGTTCTTC
>NA|many|TRBV6-5|TRBJ1-4
CASSYGVGAEKLFF
TGTGCCAGCAGTTACGGGGTCGGGGCGGAAAAACTGTTTTTT
>NA|few|TRBV6-1|TRBJ1-1
CASRGVDSTEAFF
TGTGCCAGCAGGGGGGTGGATAGCACTGAAGCTTTCTTT
>NA|NA|TRBV12-5|TRBJ2-5
CASGLGVDTGVKETQYF
TGTGCTAGTGGTTTGGGTGTGGATACCGGCGTCAAAGAGACCCAGTACTTC
>NA|NA|TRBV6-1|TRBJ1-1
CASSRPQGRVTEAFF
TGTGCCAGCAGTAGACCACAGGGACGGGTCACTGAAGCTTTCTTT
>NA|NA|TRBV7-3|TRBJ1-1
CASSSGARGNTEAFF
TGTGCCAGCAGCTCAGGCGCTAGGGGTAACACTGAAGCTTTCTTT
>NA|NA|TRBV6-4|TRBJ2-1
CASSAMGGSYNEQFF
TGTGCCAGCAGTGCAATGGGTGGCTCCTACAATGAGCAGTTCTTC
>TRBD1|NA|TRBV19|TRBJ1-6
CASSISGTANSPLQF
TGTGCCAGTAGTATAAGCGGGACAGCCAATTCACCCCTCCAGTTT
>TRBD2|NA|TRBV20-1|TRBJ2-1
CSASSLAATYNEQFF
TGCAGTGCTAGCTCGCTAGCGGCCACCTACAATGAGCAGTTCTTC
>TRBD1|NA|TRBV5-8|TRBJ1-2
CASSLVQGASYVYTF
TGTGCCAGCAGCTTGGTGCAGGGGGCAAGCTATGTCTACACCTTC
>TRBD1|NA|TRBV7-2|TRBJ1-1
CASSSDRGRVAFF
TGTGCCAGCAGCTCTGACAGGGGTAGGGTAGCTTTCTTT
>TRBD2|once|TRBV2|TRBJ2-5
CASSSGGLAGARETQYF
TGTGCCAGCAGTAGTGGTGGGCTAGCGGGAGCGCGGGAGACCCAGTACTTC
>NA|many|TRBV6-2/TRBV6-3|TRBJ2-7
CASTGEGDYEQYF
TGTGCCAGCACTGGCGAGGGAGACTACGAGCAGTACTTC
>TRBD1|NA|TRBV13|TRBJ1-1
CASSSDRVGTEAFF
TGTGCCAGCAGCTCGGACAGGGTAGGCACTGAAGCTTTCTTT
>NA|medium-sized|TRBV2|TRBJ2-7
CASRYDEQYF
TGTGCCAGCAGGTATGACGAGCAGTACTTC
>NA|many|TRBV28|TRBJ1-5
CASRTDDNSNQPQHF
TGTGCCAGCAGAACAGACGATAATAGCAATCAGCCCCAGCATTTT
>NA|NA|TRBV10-3|TRBJ2-3
CAISANPQGYTQYF
TGTGCCATCAGTGCCAACCCCCAGGGATATACGCAGTATTTT
>NA|NA|TRBV4-1|TRBJ1-1
CAGSQAVGNTEAFF
TGCGCCGGCAGCCAAGCGGTCGGGAACACTGAAGCTTTCTTT
>NA|medium-sized|TRBV20-1|TRBJ1-2
CSARADGQAALGGYTF
TGCAGTGCTAGAGCAGATGGTCAGGCGGCCTTAGGGGGCTACACCTTC
>NA|NA|TRBV12-3/TRBV12-4|TRBJ2-2
CASSLSRGLHRGANTGELFF
TGTGCCAGCAGTCTCTCGAGGGGACTACACAGGGGCGCGAACACCGGGGAGCTGTTTTTT
>TRBD1|NA|TRBV20-1|TRBJ2-5
CSAPSGTGLYF
TGCAGTGCACCCTCCGGGACAGGGCTGTACTTC
>NA|NA|TRBV20-1|TRBJ1-1
CSAPRGTEAFF
TGCAGTGCCCCTCGGGGCACTGAAGCTTTCTTT
>NA|NA|TRBV19|TRBJ2-7
CASSITGGQIYEQYF
TGTGCCAGTAGTATAACCGGAGGGCAAATCTACGAGCAGTACTTC